This T cell receptor beta chain appears in the sequencing data of a study of T cells after yellow fever vaccination. There are a few counts of this clonotype. The antigen is unknown. Study conclusions and caveats: Post-booster repertoires again held most primary-vaccination clones (roughly 95% CD4, about 90% CD8). Peaking on day 5 versus 15, the secondary response was faster but weaker. Clonotypes shared by both compartments, CD4 and CD8, made up a small share.

TCRdb fed the 5' RACE reads into MiXCR, producing one record per CDR3 protein. The data show under 300,000 distinct CDR3 sequences, less than 8.5% seen once. The TCR originated in a young man who received the YFV17D yellow fever vaccine. Material: CD4+ T cells sorted from PBMCs, obtained 15 days after the yellow fever booster vaccination.

The CDR3 loop reads CASSLETSDVQYF. The CDR3 DNA reads TGCGCCAGCAGCTTGGAGACATCCGATGTGCAGTACTTC. The J gene is TRBJ2-7, the V gene TRBV5-1; D is ambiguous. The germline V and J ends were trimmed by 0 bases and 9 bases, with 13 bases remaining between them. Germline CDR1 is SGHRS and CDR2 is YFSETQ. This CDR3 contains 13 residues.